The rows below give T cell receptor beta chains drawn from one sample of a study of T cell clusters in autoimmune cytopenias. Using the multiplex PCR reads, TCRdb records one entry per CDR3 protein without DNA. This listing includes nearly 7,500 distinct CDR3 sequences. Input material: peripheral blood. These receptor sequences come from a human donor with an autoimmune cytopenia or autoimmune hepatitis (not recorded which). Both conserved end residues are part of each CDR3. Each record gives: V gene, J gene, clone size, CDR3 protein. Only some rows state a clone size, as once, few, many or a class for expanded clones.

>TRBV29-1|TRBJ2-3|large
CSVEGGQGFTDTQYF
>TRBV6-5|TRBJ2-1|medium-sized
CASNDPGRTNEQFF
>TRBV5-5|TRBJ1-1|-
CASSAWDRGLRNTEAFF
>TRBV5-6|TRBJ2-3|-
CASSLVLAGGQGDTQYF
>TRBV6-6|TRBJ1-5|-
CASSSQGPNQPQHF
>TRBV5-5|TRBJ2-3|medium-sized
CASSQLTSTDTQYF
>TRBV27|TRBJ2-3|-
CATSDPGQAYTDTQYF
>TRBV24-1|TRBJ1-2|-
CATSGDRGGYTF
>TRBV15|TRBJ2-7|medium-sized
CATSYPDRATYEQYF
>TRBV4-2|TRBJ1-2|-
CASSRRPDGGGGYTF
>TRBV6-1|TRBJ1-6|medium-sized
CASSVGTGSSPLHF